Presented here are 5 T cell receptor beta chains from one specimen sequenced in a study of shared clonotypes between healthy human individuals. The method was immunoSEQ multiplex PCR; TCRdb's version includes in-frame clones alone and lacks a portion of them. The table shows around 550,000 clones, with almost 97% occurring only once. Sample: naive CD4+ T cells sorted from blood. Subset: CD45RA+ positively selected. These receptors were obtained from a woman aged 25-40 years in good health.

Concerning this clone itself: Additional DNA sequences in this sample encode the identical CDR3. CDR3 sequence: CASSGQAYGYTF. The CDR3 nucleotides are TGTGCCAGCAGTGGACAGGCTTATGGCTACACCTTC. V gene TRBV2 combines with J gene TRBJ1-2, with a weak D call TRBD1 (6 bases). V was cut by 4 bases and J by 5 bases, with 8 bases left in between. Germline assignment: CDR1 SNHLY and CDR2 FYNNEI. The CDR3 is made up of 12 amino acids. Based on the CDR3 plus reference TRBV2 and TRBJ1-2, the full variable domain is EPEVTQTPSHQVTQMGQEVILRCVPISNHLYFYWYRQILGQKVEFLVSFYNNEISEKSEIFDDQFSVERPDGSNFTLKIRSTKLEDSAMYFCASSGQAYGYTFGSGTRLTVV.

The rearrangement links TRBV6-4 to TRBJ2-1, with 12 bases fitting TRBD2. The CDR3 length is 20 residues. Germline V gene sequence: CDR1 MRHNA, CDR2 SNTAGT. Trimming at V came to 5 bases and at J to 0 bases, leaving 14 bases not matched to a gene. DNA of the CDR3: TGTGCCAGCAGTCCCTTTACTAGCGGGGGGAGATTCAGCTCCTACAATGAGCAGTTCTTC. Translated, it gives CASSPFTSGGRFSSYNEQFF.

J is TRBJ1-3 and V is TRBV29-1; 7 bases are a match to TRBD1. J was trimmed by 2 bases and V by 2 bases; bases with no gene match: 0. Looked up from germline, CDR1 is SQVTM and CDR2 is ANQGSEA. The CDR3 contains 13 residues. This CDR3 reads CSVETGAGNTIYF. In DNA, the CDR3 is TGCAGCGTTGAAACAGGGGCTGGAAACACCATATATTTT.

The chain carries TRBV20-1 and TRBJ2-7, with a weak D call TRBD1 (6 bases). The CDR3 runs to 11 residues. Per the germline V gene, CDR1 is DFQATT and CDR2 is SNEGSKA (reference sequence). Trimming cost V 5 bases and J 5 bases, with 10 bases left between them. Here the CDR3 DNA reads TGCAGTGCTGGGTACAGGGACGAGCAGTACTTC. Its translation is CSAGYRDEQYF.

This clone was counted once. This chain links TRBV19 with TRBJ2-7; 12 positions agree with TRBD2. Unmatched junction bases numbered 1, after V lost 4 bases and J lost 0 bases. The CDR3 length is 15 residues. The V gene's germline CDR1 is LNHDA and CDR2 SQIVND (reference sequence). DNA of the CDR3: TGTGCCAGTAGTAGACTAGCGGGGGACTCCTACGAGCAGTACTTC. This gives the protein CASSRLAGDSYEQYF.